What follows describes a single T cell receptor beta chain. Its antigen is currently not known. No clone much larger than this one lies a single base away; base qualities are absent. Per the germline V gene (reference sequence), LNHDA is the CDR1 and SQIVND is the CDR2. The CDR3, cysteine through phenylalanine, is 15 amino acids long. The sequence is cut down to CDR3 DNA, 45 bases in frame from base 1. V and J are truncated by 6 bases and 3 bases respectively, leaving an intervening sequence of 15 bases. Using the deep immunoSEQ assay, TCR CDR3 regions were amplified from genomic DNA by multiplex PCR. Genomic DNA extracted from each cell subset was distributed evenly over all wells of several immunoSEQ 96-well plates, and each plate served as one replicate. For sorted subsets, each replicate PCR was loaded with approximately 200 ng genomic DNA, equivalent to 30,000 to 35,000 T cell genomes. Purified libraries were measured with a Qubit 3.0 fluorometer, size-checked on a Bioanalyzer 2100, and measured again with the KAPA Library Quantification kit. Every immunoSEQ 96-well plate was sequenced on a dedicated single-read 150-cycle Illumina NextSeq 550 flow cell. The original pipeline was this. Because the immunoSEQ output held only junctional sequences and lacked quality scores, the filtering could not match the filtering applied to full-length reads. To assign V/J genes and CDR3, sequences were annotated using PyIR, a Python wrapper for IgBLAST v1.9, with IMGT germline references. Any read was removed if the V/J assignment was weak (E-value above 1e-6), the CDR3 was missing, or the read contained stop codons, out-of-frame junctions, or ambiguous translated residues. A V3J clonotype was defined by an identical inferred V gene, J gene, and CDR3 amino acid sequence. The percentage overlap between two repertoires was calculated by dividing the number of shared unique clonotypes by the size of the smaller repertoire. RTK rarefaction, the Chao1 estimator, and Recon v2.1 estimates of unobserved clonotypes were used to assess repertoire richness. For all TCRbeta clonotypes obtained by the gDNA method from a few donors, generation probabilities were computed with OLGA. Held by TCRdb, this immuneACCESS table contains in-frame sequences only and omits some clones. Under half of the omission traces to an unresolved V gene where checked; the cause of the rest is unknown. Clone size and V and J calls were adopted from that table, with D and trimming inferred from the DNA. This sample gives about 680,000 clones in total; less than 80% of them show up just once. The ten largest clonotypes hold approximately 1.8% of the sample.

These data are taken from a study of shared clonotypes between healthy human individuals (dated by TCRdb to about 2020). A note on the overall study: The cohort included three men and two women between 18 and 49 years of age. For each donor, three plates each were used for CD4 naive and CD4 memory, two plates were used for CD8 naive, and one plate was used for CD8 memory. To estimate repertoire size and how much clonotypes are shared between individuals, the study performed deep sequencing of blood TCR repertoires from roughly five healthy adults. Libraries were prepared and TCR repertoires were sequenced by different laboratories using diverse techniques, in order to increase sequencing depth and limit assay-specific biases. Leukapheresis yielded between about 0.94 and 8.9 billion PBMCs per donor. Findings and caveats that apply to the study as a whole: Based on pairwise subsampling, the degree of clonotype sharing among donors was expected to be affected by sequencing depth. Larger estimated clonotype richness was generally found for naive subsets than for memory subsets. The small number of donors limited the genetic and exposure-history diversity represented. When a handful of donors were compared, the shared fraction of clonotypes was about 5% for naive CD4, 3.5% for naive CD8, 2.3% for memory CD4, and around 0.4% for memory CD8. Compared with non-shared clonotypes, the clonotypes found in all four sorted-subset donors had higher generation probabilities. Sampling was restricted to blood, and TCR repertoires in tissue are likely to differ from TCR repertoires in blood. Even with the large sequencing depth, rarefaction of the sorted-subset datasets indicated that sequencing was incomplete.

Healthy HIV-negative adults with no recently reported acute infections or vaccinations were included as donors. Only Caucasian adults living in Nashville, Tennessee, USA were represented among the donors. CD4+ T cells were enriched by magnetic negative selection; naive cells were then positively selected on CD45RA, and the negative fraction formed the memory subset. Blood was obtained by leukapheresis, after which PBMCs were separated by Ficoll-Histopaque density gradient centrifugation and cryopreserved in liquid nitrogen vapor phase. Analytical flow cytometry was used to check the purity and quantity of every magnetically sorted T cell population. Genomic DNA was isolated from each sorted fraction and quantified by UV absorbance on a Nanodrop 2000c.

The sequence links TRBV19 to TRBJ1-5; a weak D assignment points to TRBD1 (5 bases agree). Sequencing used memory CD4+ T cells sorted from blood. The sample's cell subset or site, from its label and the paper: CD45RA-negative fraction. This receptor was obtained from a woman in her 30s in good health. The CDR3 is CASRMAGGLNQPQHF. The DNA sequence reads TGTGCCAGTAGGATGGCGGGGGGTCTCAATCAGCCCCAGCATTTT.